This TCR beta chain originates from a study of T cell responses to AZD1222 COVID-19 vaccine. Points from the study as a whole: Reportedly, nearly half the spike-specific TCRs target unmutated variant regions. Most donors were white British, females outnumbered males, and clonal diversity was possibly underestimated.

Data came from immunoSEQ multiplex PCR; TCRdb stores just in-frame clones and leaves some out. This repertoire shows 150,000 to 200,000 clones, over 85% found once; its top ten account for about 3.9%. From germline, CDR1 is SEHNR and CDR2 FQNEAQ (reference sequence). Trimming took 1 base from V and 18 from J, leaving 13 bases between them. The CDR3 is 12 amino acids. As regards this clone: Antigen unknown.

Material: peripheral blood, obtained on day 0 of AZD1222 vaccination. The rearrangement links TRBV7-9 to TRBJ1-6; D not resolved. This receptor was taken from an adult in good health. The CDR3 sequence is CASSLDIRTTHF. CDR3 bases: TGTGCCAGCAGCTTAGATATTCGGACGACCCACTTT. Full variable domain (rest looked up from reference TRBV7-9 and TRBJ1-6): DTGVSQNPRHKITKRGQNVTFRCDPISEHNRLYWYRQTLGQGPEFLTYFQNEAQLEKSRLLSDRFSAERPKGSFSTLEIQRTEQGDSAMYLCASSLDIRTTHFGNGTRLTVT.